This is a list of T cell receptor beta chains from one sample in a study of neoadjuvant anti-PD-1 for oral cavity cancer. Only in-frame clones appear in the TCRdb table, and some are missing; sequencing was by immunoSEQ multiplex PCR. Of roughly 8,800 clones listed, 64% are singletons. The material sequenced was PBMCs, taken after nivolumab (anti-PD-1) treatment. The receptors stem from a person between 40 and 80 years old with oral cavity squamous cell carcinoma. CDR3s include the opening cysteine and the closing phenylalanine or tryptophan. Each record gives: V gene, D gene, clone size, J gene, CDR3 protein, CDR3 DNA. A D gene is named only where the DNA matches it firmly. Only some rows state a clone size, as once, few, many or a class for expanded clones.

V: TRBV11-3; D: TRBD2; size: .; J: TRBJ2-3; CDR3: CASSPGLAGGTDTQYF; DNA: TGTGCCAGCAGCCCGGGACTAGCGGGGGGCACAGATACGCAGTATTTT
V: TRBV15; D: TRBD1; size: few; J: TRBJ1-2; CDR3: CATSSRGQVARKGGYTF; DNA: TGTGCCACCAGCAGCCGCGGACAGGTAGCTAGGAAAGGAGGCTACACCTTC
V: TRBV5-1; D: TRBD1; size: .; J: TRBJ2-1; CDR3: CASSWRQGAVSNEQFF; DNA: TGCGCCAGCAGCTGGAGACAGGGGGCTGTCTCTAATGAGCAGTTCTTC
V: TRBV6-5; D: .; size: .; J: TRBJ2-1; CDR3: CASSPGLATHEQFF; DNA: TGTGCCAGCAGTCCGGGCCTCGCGACCCATGAGCAGTTCTTC
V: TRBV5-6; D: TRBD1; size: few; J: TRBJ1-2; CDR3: CASSLLGQGAGYGYTF; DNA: TGTGCCAGCAGCTTGTTGGGACAGGGAGCCGGCTATGGCTACACCTTC
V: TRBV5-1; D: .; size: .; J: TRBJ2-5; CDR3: CASSRWGGETQYF; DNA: TGCGCCAGCAGTCGGTGGGGTGGGGAGACCCAGTACTTC
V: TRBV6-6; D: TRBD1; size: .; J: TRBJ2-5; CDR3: CASSYSGTGKETQYF; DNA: TGTGCCAGCAGTTATTCCGGGACAGGCAAAGAGACCCAGTACTTC
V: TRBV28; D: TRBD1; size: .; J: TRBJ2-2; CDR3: CASRVRDSNTGELFF; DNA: TGTGCCAGCAGAGTCCGGGACAGTAACACCGGGGAGCTGTTTTTT
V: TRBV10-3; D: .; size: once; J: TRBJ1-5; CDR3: CATDRTPVSNQPQHF; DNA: TGTGCCACGGACCGAACCCCGGTGAGCAATCAGCCCCAGCATTTT
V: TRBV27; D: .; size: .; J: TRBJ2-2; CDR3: CASSYGHTGELFF; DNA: TGTGCCAGCAGTTATGGACACACCGGGGAGCTGTTTTTT
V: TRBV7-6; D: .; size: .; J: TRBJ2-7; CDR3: CASSLEAGSSYEQYF; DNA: TGTGCCAGCAGCTTAGAGGCGGGGAGCTCCTACGAGCAGTACTTC
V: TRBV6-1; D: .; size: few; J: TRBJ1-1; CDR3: CASRNYVGDTEAFF; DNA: TGTGCCAGCAGAAATTATGTCGGGGACACTGAAGCTTTCTTT
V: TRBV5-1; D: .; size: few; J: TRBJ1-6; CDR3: CASSREPAGNSPLHF; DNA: TGCGCCAGCAGCCGCGAACCTGCTGGTAATTCACCCCTCCACTTT
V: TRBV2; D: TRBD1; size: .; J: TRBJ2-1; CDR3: CASRRDRATGEQFF; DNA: TGTGCCAGTCGCCGAGACAGGGCAACGGGTGAGCAGTTCTTC
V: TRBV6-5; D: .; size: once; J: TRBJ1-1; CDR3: CASSYWSDTEAFF; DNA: TGTGCCAGCAGTTACTGGTCGGACACTGAAGCTTTCTTT
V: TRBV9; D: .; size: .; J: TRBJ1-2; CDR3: CASAREGGYTF; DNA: TGTGCCAGCGCGCGGGAAGGTGGCTACACCTTC
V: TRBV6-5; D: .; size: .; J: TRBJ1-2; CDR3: CASRQLDSNYGYTF; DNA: TGTGCCAGCAGGCAGCTTGACAGCAACTATGGCTACACCTTC
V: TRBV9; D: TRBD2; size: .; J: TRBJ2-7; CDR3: CASSPSVGLAGAEGEQYF; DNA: TGTGCCAGCAGCCCTAGCGTAGGACTAGCGGGAGCCGAGGGGGAGCAGTACTTC
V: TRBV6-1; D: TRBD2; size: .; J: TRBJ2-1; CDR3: CATRDYLGVNEQFF; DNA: TGTGCCACCCGGGACTACCTCGGAGTCAATGAGCAGTTCTTC
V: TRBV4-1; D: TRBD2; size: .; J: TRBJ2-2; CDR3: CASSQDLAGANTGELFF; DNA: TGCGCCAGCAGCCAAGATTTAGCGGGGGCGAACACCGGGGAGCTGTTTTTT
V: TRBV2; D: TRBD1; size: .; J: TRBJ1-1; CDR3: CASRPLQGWTEAFF; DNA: TGTGCCAGCAGGCCATTACAGGGGTGGACTGAAGCTTTCTTT
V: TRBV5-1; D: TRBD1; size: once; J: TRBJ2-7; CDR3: CASSMGQEGQSEQYF; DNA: TGCGCCAGCAGCATGGGACAGGAGGGCCAGAGTGAGCAGTACTTC
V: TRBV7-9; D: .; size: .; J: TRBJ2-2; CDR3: CASSSRTPFNTGELFF; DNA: TGTGCCAGCAGCTCGCGGACACCTTTTAACACCGGGGAGCTGTTTTTT
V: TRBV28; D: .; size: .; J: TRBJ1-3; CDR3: CASSLAAGNTIYF; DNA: TGTGCCAGCAGTTTGGCAGCAGGAAACACCATATATTTT
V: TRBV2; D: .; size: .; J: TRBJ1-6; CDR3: CASSERGVSPLHF; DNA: TGTGCCAGCAGTGAAAGGGGGGTTTCACCCCTCCACTTT
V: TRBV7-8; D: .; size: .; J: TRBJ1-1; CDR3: CASSSLGNTEAFF; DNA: TGTGCCAGCAGTTCCCTGGGCAACACTGAAGCTTTCTTT
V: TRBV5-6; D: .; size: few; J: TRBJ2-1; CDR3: CASSLGDHNEQFF; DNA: TGTGCCAGCAGCTTGGGGGACCACAATGAGCAGTTCTTC
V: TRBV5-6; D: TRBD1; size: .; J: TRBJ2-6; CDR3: CASSDRGANVLTF; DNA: TGTGCCAGCAGTGACAGGGGAGCCAACGTCCTGACTTTC
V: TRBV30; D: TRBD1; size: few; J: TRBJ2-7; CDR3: CACIRDRGGEQYF; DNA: TGTGCCTGCATACGGGACAGGGGAGGCGAGCAGTACTTC
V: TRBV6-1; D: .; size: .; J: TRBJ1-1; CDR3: CASSYGPEAFF; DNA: TGTGCCAGCAGTTACGGACCTGAAGCTTTCTTT
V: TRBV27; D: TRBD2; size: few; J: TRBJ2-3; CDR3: CASSSGLDRATQYF; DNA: TGTGCCAGCAGTTCTGGACTAGATCGAGCTACGCAGTATTTT
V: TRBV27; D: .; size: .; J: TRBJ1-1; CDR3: CASSFQGGTEAFF; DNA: TGTGCCAGCAGTTTTCAAGGAGGAACTGAAGCTTTCTTT
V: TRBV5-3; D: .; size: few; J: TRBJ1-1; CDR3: CARSLGGPDAEAFF; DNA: TGTGCCAGAAGCTTGGGGGGGCCTGACGCTGAAGCTTTCTTT
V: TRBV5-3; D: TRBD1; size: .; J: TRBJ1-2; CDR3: CAILGGGQGKYGYTF; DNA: TGTGCCATCCTAGGGGGCGGACAGGGCAAATATGGCTACACCTTC
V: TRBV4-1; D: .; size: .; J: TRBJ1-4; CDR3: CASSHVMGRANEKLFF; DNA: TGCGCCAGCAGCCATGTTATGGGACGGGCTAATGAAAAACTGTTTTTT
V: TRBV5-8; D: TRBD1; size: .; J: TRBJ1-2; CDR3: CASSYRTGPHGYTF; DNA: TGTGCCAGCAGCTACCGGACAGGGCCCCATGGCTACACCTTC
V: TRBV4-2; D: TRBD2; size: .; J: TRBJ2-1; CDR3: CASSQLAGGGVNEQFF; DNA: TGTGCCAGCAGCCAGTTAGCGGGGGGCGGAGTGAATGAGCAGTTCTTC
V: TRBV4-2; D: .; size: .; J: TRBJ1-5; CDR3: CASSPQTGYSNQPQHF; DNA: TGTGCCAGCAGCCCGCAGACAGGTTATAGCAATCAGCCCCAGCATTTT
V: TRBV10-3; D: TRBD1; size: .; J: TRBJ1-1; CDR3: CAISAGQGVGTEAFF; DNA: TGTGCCATCAGTGCCGGACAGGGGGTGGGCACTGAAGCTTTCTTT
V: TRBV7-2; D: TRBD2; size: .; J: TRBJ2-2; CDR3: CASSLRLAGEGTGELFF; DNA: TGTGCCAGCAGCTTAAGACTAGCGGGAGAGGGCACCGGGGAGCTGTTTTTT
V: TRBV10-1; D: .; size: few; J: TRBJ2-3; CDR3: CATGESTDTQYF; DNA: TGCGCCACCGGGGAGAGCACAGATACGCAGTATTTT
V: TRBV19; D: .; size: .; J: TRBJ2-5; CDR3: CASSTGPRKETQYF; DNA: TGTGCCAGTAGTACCGGACCGAGGAAAGAGACCCAGTACTTC
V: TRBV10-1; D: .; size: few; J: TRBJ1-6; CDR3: CASSEGRGDSPLHF; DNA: TGCGCCAGCAGTGAGGGCCGGGGGGATTCACCCCTCCACTTT
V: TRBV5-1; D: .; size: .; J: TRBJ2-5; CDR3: CASSPRTKRKETQYF; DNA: TGCGCCAGCAGCCCTCGGACGAAGAGGAAAGAGACCCAGTACTTC
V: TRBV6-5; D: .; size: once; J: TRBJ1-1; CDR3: CASSPWWHSNTEAFF; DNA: TGTGCCAGCAGTCCTTGGTGGCACTCGAACACTGAAGCTTTCTTT
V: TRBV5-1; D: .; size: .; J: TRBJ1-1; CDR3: CASNPQGMNTEAFF; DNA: TGCGCCAGCAACCCGCAGGGCATGAACACTGAAGCTTTCTTT
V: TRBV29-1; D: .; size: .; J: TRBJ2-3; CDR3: CSAGQSITSTDTQYF; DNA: TGCAGCGCAGGTCAGAGTATTACTAGCACAGATACGCAGTATTTT
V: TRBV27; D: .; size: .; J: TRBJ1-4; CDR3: CASMGGPATNEKLFF; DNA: TGTGCCAGCATGGGGGGGCCCGCAACTAATGAAAAACTGTTTTTT
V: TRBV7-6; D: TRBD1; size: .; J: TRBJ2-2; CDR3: CASSPPGTVDTGELFF; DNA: TGTGCCAGCAGCCCCCCGGGGACAGTGGACACCGGGGAGCTGTTTTTT
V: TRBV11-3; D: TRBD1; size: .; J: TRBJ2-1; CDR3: CASSPRTGSYEQFF; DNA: TGTGCCAGCAGCCCAAGGACAGGGAGCTATGAGCAGTTCTTC
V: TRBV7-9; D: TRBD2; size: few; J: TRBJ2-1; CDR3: CASSLAGGYNEQFF; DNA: TGTGCCAGCAGCTTGGCGGGGGGGTACAATGAGCAGTTCTTC
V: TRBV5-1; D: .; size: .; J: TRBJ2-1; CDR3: CASSLNQGSVGSYNEQFF; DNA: TGCGCCAGCAGCTTGAATCAGGGAAGCGTAGGCTCCTACAATGAGCAGTTCTTC
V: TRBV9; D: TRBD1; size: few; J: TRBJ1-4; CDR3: CASSVRQGRNEKLFF; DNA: TGTGCCAGCAGCGTGAGACAGGGACGGAATGAAAAACTGTTTTTT
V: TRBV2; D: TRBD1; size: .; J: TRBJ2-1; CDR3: CASSLRDRGQTRADNEQFF; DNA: TGTGCCAGCAGTCTACGGGACAGGGGGCAAACCAGGGCCGACAATGAGCAGTTCTTC
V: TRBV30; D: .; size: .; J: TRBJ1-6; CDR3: CAWSVLGEPLHF; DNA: TGTGCCTGGAGTGTACTCGGGGAACCCCTCCACTTT
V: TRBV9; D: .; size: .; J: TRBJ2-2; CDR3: CASSVPWGVSTGELFF; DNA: TGTGCCAGCAGCGTCCCGTGGGGGGTCAGCACCGGGGAGCTGTTTTTT
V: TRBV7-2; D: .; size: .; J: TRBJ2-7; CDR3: CASSLASGHEQYF; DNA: TGTGCCAGCAGCTTAGCGTCAGGACACGAGCAGTACTTC
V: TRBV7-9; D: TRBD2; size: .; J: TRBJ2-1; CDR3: CASSAPGLAGDEQFF; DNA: TGTGCCAGCAGCGCACCGGGACTAGCGGGGGATGAGCAGTTCTTC
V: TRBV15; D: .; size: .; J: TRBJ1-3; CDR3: CATSPLGDTIYF; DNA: TGTGCCACCAGCCCGTTGGGAGACACCATATATTTT
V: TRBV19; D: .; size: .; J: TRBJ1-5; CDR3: CASHGRGDQPQHF; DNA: TGTGCCAGCCACGGGCGGGGAGATCAGCCCCAGCATTTT